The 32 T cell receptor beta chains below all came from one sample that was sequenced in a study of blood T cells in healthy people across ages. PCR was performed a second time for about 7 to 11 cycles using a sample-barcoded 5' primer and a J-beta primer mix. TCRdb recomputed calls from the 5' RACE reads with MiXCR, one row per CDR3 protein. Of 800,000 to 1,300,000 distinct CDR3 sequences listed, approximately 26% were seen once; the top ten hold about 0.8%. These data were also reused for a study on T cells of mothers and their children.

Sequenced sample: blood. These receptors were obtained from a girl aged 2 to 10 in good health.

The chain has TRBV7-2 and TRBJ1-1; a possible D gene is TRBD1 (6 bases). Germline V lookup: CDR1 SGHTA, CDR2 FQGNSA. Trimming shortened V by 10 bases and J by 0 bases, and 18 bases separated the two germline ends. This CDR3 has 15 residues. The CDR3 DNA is TGTGCCACTGGTGAGAGGGGGACTCTGAACACTGAAGCTTTCTTT. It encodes CATGERGTLNTEAFF.

CDR3 sequence reads: CSFPGGENTEAFF. The CDR3 coding sequence is TGCAGTTTCCCGGGGGGGGAGAACACTGAAGCTTTCTTT. The V gene is TRBV29-1, the J gene TRBJ1-1, with TRBD1 as a possible D gene (5 bases). There are 13 residues in the CDR3. Germline V gives CDR1 SQVTM, CDR2 ANQGSEA.

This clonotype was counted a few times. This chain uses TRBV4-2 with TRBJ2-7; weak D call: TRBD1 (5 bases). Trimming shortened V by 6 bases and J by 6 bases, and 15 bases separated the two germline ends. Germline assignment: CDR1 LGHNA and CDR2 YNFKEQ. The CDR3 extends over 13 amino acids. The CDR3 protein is CASSTTGDGEQYV. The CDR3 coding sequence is TGTGCCAGCAGTACTACAGGAGACGGCGAGCAGTACGTC.

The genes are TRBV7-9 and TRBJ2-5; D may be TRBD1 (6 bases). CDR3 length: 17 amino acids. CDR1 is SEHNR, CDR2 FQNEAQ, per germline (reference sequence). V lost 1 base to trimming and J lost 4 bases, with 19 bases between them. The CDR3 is CASSLDLLGAVSETQYF. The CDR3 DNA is TGTGCCAGCAGCTTAGATTTGTTGGGGGCCGTCTCAGAGACCCAGTACTTC.

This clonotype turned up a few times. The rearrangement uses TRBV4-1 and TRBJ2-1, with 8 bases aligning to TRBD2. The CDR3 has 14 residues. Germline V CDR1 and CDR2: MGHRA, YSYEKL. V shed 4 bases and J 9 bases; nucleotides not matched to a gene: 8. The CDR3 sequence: CASSPGLDWAEQFF. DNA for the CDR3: TGCGCCAGCAGCCCGGGACTAGATTGGGCTGAGCAGTTCTTC.

The CDR3 DNA is TGTGCCATCAGTGAGCCGGGCCCAGGGACCGGGGAGCTGTTTTTT. Residues: CAISEPGPGTGELFF. The chain recombines TRBV10-3 with TRBJ2-2; D perhaps matches TRBD1 (5 bases). Germline V gives CDR1 ENHRY, CDR2 SYGVKD. The V and J ends lost 2 bases and 5 bases respectively, with 12 bases between them. The length of the CDR3 is 15 residues.

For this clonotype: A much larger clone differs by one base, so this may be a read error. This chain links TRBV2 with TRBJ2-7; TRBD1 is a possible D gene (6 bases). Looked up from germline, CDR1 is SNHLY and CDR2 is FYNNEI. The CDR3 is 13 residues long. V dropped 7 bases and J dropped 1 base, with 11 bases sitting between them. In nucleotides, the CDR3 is TGTGCCAGCACTGGGACACCATCCTACGAGCAGTACTTC. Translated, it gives CASTGTPSYEQYF.

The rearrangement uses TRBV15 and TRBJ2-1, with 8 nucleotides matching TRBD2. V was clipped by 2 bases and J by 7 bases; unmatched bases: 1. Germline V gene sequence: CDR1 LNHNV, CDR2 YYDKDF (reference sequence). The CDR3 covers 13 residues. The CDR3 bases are TGTGCCACCAGCAGAACTAGCGGAAATGAGCAGTTCTTC. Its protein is CATSRTSGNEQFF.

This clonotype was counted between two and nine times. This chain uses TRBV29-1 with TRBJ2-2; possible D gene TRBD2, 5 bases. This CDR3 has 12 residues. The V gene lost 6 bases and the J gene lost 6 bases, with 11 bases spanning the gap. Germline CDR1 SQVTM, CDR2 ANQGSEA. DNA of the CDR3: TGCAGCGTCGAACCCGGGGCCGGGGAGCTGTTTTTT. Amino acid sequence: CSVEPGAGELFF.

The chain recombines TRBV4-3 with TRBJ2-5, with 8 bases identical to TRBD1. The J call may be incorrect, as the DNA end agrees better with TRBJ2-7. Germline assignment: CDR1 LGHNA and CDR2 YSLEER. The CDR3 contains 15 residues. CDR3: CASSQDRDLPYEQYF. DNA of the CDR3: TGCGCCAGCAGCCAGGACAGGGATCTCCCCTACGAGCAGTACTTC.

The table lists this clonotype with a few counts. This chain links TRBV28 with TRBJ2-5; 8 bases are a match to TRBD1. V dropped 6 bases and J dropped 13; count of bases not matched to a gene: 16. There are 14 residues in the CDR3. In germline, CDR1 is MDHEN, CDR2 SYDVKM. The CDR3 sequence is CASSHLPGQGGPYF. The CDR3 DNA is TGTGCCAGCAGCCACTTACCCGGACAGGGAGGCCCGTACTTC.

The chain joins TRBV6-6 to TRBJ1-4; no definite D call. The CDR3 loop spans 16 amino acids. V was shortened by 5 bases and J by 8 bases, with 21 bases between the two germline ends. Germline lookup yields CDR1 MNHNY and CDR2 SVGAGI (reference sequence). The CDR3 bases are TGTGCCAGCAGTGAGTCGGCTACGCCCCACGGGGAAAAACTGTTTTTT. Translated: CASSESATPHGEKLFF.

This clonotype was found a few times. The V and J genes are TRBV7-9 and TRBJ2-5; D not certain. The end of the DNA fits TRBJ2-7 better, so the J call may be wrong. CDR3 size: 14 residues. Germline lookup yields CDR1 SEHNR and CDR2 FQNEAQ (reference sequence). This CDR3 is CASSLGPVTYEQYF. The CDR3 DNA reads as TGTGCCAGCAGCTTAGGACCGGTAACCTACGAGCAGTACTTC.

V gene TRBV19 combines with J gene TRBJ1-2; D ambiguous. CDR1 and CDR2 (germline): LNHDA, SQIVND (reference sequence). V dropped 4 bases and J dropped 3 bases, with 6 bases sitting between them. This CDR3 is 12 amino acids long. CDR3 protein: CASSNQHYGYTF. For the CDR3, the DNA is TGTGCCAGTAGTAATCAACACTATGGCTACACCTTC.

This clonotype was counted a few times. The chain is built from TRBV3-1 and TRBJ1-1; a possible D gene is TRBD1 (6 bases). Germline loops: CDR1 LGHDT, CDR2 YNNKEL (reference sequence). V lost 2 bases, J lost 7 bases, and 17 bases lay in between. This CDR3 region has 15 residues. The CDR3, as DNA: TGTGCCAGCAGCCAAAAGACAGGTAAGGGTGGTGAAGCTTTCTTT. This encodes CASSQKTGKGGEAFF.

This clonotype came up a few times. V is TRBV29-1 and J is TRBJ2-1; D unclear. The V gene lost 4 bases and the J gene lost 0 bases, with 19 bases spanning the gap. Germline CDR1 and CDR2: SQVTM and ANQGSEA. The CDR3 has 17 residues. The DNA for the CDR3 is TGCAGCGTTGTTGAAGGTTTAGTAAGGCGCTCCTACAATGAGCAGTTCTTC. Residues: CSVVEGLVRRSYNEQFF.

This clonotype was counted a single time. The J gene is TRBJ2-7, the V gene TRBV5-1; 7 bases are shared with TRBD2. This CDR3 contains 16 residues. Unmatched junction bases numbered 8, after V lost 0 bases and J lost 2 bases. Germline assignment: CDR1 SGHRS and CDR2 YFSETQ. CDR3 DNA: TGCGCCAGCAGCTTGGCGGGAGGCTCACACGCCTACGAGCAGTACTTC. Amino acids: CASSLAGGSHAYEQYF. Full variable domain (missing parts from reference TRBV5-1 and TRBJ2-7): KAGVTQTPRYLIKTRGQQVTLSCSPISGHRSVSWYQQTPGQGLQFLFEYFSETQRNKGNFPGRFSGRQFSNSRSEMNVSTLELGDSALYLCASSLAGGSHAYEQYFGPGTRLTVT.

CDR3 sequence: CASSFRFRSSSETQYF. The CDR3 coding sequence is TGTGCCAGCAGTTTCCGTTTCAGGAGTTCATCGGAGACCCAGTACTTC. V usage is TRBV28 and J usage is TRBJ2-5, with unresolved D. Germline V CDR1 and CDR2: MDHEN, SYDVKM. Trimming took off 3 bases at V and 5 bases at J, with 19 bases between the two ends. The CDR3 sequence is 16 residues long.

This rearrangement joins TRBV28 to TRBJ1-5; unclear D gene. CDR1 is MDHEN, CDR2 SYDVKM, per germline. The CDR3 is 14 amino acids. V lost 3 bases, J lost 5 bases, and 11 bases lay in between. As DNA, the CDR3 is TGTGCCAGCAGTTTGGGAAAGGCCTATCAGCCCCAGCATTTT. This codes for CASSLGKAYQPQHF.

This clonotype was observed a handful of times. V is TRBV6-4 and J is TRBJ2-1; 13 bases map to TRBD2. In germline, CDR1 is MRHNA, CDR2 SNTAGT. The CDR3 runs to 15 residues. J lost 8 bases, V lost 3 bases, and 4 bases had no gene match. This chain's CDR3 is CASSELAGGLYEQFF. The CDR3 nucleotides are TGTGCCAGCAGTGAACTAGCGGGGGGGCTATATGAGCAGTTCTTC.

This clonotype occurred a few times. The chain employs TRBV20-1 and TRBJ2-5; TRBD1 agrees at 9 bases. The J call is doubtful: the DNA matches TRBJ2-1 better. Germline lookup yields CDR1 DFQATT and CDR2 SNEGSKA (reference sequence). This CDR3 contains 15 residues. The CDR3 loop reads CSASHRDRESNEQFF. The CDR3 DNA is TGCAGTGCTAGTCACCGGGACAGGGAATCCAATGAGCAGTTCTTC.

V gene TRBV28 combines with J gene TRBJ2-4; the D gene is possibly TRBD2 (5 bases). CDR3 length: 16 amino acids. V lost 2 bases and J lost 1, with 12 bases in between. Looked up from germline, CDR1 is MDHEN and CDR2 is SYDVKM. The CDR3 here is CASSLPSSLAKNIQYF. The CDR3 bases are TGTGCCAGCAGTTTACCTAGCTCCTTGGCCAAAAACATTCAGTACTTC. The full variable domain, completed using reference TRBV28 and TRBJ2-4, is DVKVTQSSRYLVKRTGEKVFLECVQDMDHENMFWYRQDPGLGLRLIYFSYDVKMKEKGDIPEGYSVSREKKERFSLILESASTNQTSMYLCASSLPSSLAKNIQYFGAGTRLSVL.

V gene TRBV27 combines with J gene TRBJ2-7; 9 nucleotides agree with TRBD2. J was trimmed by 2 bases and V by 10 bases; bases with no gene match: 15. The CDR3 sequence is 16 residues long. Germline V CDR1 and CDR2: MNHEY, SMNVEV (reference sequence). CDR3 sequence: CATKLEATSGTYEQYF. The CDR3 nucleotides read TGTGCCACCAAGCTCGAGGCGACTAGCGGTACCTACGAGCAGTACTTC.

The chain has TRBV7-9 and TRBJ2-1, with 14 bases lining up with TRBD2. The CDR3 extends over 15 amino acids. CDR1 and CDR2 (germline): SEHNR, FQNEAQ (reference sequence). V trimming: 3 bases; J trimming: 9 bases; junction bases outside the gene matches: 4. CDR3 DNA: TGTGCCAGCAGCTTCCCGACTAGCGGGAGGGCTGAGCAGTTCTTC. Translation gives CASSFPTSGRAEQFF.

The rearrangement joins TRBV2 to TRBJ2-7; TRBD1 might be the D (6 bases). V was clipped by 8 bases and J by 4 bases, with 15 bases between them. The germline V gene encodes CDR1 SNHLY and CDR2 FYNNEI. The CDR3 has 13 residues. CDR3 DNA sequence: TGTGCCAGCCTTCTGGACAGTTTTTACGAGCAGTACTTC. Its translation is CASLLDSFYEQYF.

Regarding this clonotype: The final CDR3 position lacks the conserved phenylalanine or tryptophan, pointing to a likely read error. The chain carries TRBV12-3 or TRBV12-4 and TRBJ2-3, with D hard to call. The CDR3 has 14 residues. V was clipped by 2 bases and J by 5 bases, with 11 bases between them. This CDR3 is CASSLMSWGDTQYI. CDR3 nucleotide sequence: TGTGCCAGCAGTTTAATGTCCTGGGGAGATACGCAGTATATT.

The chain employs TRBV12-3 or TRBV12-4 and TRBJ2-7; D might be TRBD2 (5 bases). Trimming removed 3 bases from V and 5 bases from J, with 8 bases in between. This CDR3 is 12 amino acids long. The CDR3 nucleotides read TGTGCCAGCAGTTTTGGGAGCGACGAGCAGTACTTC. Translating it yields CASSFGSDEQYF.

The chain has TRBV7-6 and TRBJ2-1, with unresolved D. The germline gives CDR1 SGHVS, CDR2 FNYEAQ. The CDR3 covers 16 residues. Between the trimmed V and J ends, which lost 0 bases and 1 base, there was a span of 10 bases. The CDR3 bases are TGTGCCAGCAGCTTAGCGCCTAGTCGATCCTACAATGAGCAGTTCTTC. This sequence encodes CASSLAPSRSYNEQFF. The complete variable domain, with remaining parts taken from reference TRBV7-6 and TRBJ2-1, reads GAGVSQSPRYKVTKRGQDVALRCDPISGHVSLYWYRQALGQGPEFLTYFNYEAQQDKSGLPNDRFSAERPEGSISTLTIQRTEQRDSAMYRCASSLAPSRSYNEQFFGPGTRLTVL.

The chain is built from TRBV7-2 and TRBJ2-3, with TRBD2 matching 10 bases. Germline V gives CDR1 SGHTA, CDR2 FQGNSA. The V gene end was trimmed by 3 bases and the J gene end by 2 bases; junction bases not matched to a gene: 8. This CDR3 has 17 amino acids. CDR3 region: CASSFSGGLFLTDTQYF. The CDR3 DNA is TGTGCCAGCAGCTTTAGCGGGGGGCTATTTCTCACAGATACGCAGTATTTT.

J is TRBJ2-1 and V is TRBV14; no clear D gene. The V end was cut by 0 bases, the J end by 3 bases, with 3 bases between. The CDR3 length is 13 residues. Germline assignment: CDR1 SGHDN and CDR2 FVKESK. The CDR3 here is CASSQEYYNEQFF. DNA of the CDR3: TGTGCCAGCAGCCAAGAGTACTACAATGAGCAGTTCTTC.

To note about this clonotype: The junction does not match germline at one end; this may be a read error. The CDR3 bases are TGTGTCAGCAGCTTAGCCAACACAGGGGACTCGTACAATGAGCAGTTCTTC. Translating gives CVSSLANTGDSYNEQFF. The chain joins TRBV11-3 to TRBJ2-1; perhaps TRBD1 as D (7 bases). CDR3 length: 17 residues. CDR1 and CDR2 (germline): SGHNT, YENEEA.

The CDR3 DNA reads TGTGCCAGCAGCGTAGATGGACAGACCCAAGAGACCCAGTACTTC. This sequence encodes CASSVDGQTQETQYF. The chain joins TRBV9 to TRBJ2-5; maybe TRBD1 (6 bases). Trimming pared 0 bases from V and 1 base from J, leaving 10 bases between. Germline loops: CDR1 SGDLS, CDR2 YYNGEE. The CDR3 has 15 amino acids.